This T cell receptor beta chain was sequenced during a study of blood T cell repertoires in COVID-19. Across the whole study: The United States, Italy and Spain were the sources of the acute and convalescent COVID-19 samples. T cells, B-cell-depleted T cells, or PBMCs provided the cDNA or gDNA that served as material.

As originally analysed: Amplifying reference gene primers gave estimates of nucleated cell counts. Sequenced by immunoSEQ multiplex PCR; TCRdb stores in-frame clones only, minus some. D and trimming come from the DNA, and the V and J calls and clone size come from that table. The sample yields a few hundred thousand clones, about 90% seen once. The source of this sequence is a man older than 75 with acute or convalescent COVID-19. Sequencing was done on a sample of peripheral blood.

The CDR3, as DNA: TGTGCCAGTAGTATACAGGGGGGAAAAGCTTTCTTT. It encodes CASSIQGGKAFF. J is TRBJ1-1 and V is TRBV19, with 7 positions matching TRBD1. Per germline, CDR1 LNHDA and CDR2 SQIVND (reference sequence). This CDR3 has 12 amino acids. V gave up 2 bases and J gave up 9 bases; unmatched junction bases: 3.